Below, 14 T cell receptor beta chains from the same sample are listed, as sequenced in a study of breast tumors, draining lymph nodes, adjacent tissues. Via MiXCR, TCRdb re-called the multiplex PCR reads, giving one row per CDR3 protein. The data show some 100,000 distinct CDR3 sequences, around 20% seen once. The lymph nodes were axillary draining lymph nodes from breast cancer patients. Sequencing was done on a sample of axillary lymph node tissue. The source is a female donor with breast cancer. Some clones in this sample may be carry-over from other donors' samples.

This clonotype was observed at least ten times. This sequence joins TRBV5-1 and TRBJ2-2; maybe TRBD1 (6 bases). The germline CDR1 and CDR2 sequences are SGHRS and YFSETQ. Trimming pared 0 bases from V and 6 bases from J, leaving 9 bases between. This CDR3 region has 14 residues. The CDR3 region is CASSLDQGPGELFF. Written as DNA, the CDR3 is TGCGCCAGCAGCTTGGACCAGGGGCCCGGGGAGCTGTTTTTT.

The V gene is TRBV7-9, the J gene TRBJ2-2, with TRBD1 matching over 11 bases. Germline lookup yields CDR1 SEHNR and CDR2 FQNEAQ (reference sequence). J lost 5 bases, V lost 6 bases, and 17 bases had no gene match. The CDR3 totals 19 residues. The CDR3 bases are TGTGCCAGCAGTCTACGCATGGGGACAGGGGGTTTCGGGACCGGGGAGCTGTTTTTT. Translated: CASSLRMGTGGFGTGELFF.

As to this clonotype: One base away lies a much larger clone, so this may be a sequencing read error. The conserved phenylalanine or tryptophan is not found at the CDR3 terminus, so this likely reflects a read error. This chain joins TRBV4-1 and TRBJ2-7; D unresolved. The CDR3 spans 15 residues. V lost 0 bases and J 0 bases, leaving 9 bases between the germline ends. From germline, CDR1 is MGHRA and CDR2 YSYEKL. CDR3 protein: CASSQEEYTSYEQYL. In DNA form, the CDR3 reads TGCGCCAGCAGCCAAGAGGAGTACACCTCCTACGAGCAGTACCTC.

This clonotype showed up many times. The chain carries TRBV9 and TRBJ2-2, with D perhaps matching TRBD2 (6 bases). Germline V gene lookup returns CDR1 SGDLS and CDR2 YYNGEE. V shed 0 bases and J shed 7 bases, with 19 bases lying between them. The CDR3 is made up of 17 amino acids. CDR3 nucleotides: TGTGCCAGCAGCGTAGAACGGGGACTCCTCCCCGGCGGGGAGCTGTTTTTT. Its protein is CASSVERGLLPGGELFF.

This clonotype has a count of ten or more. The chain joins TRBV13 to TRBJ2-3; D is undetermined. Germline V gives CDR1 PRHDT, CDR2 FYEKMQ (reference sequence). CDR3 size: 13 residues. Trimming stripped 7 bases from V and 6 bases from J, with 14 bases between. CDR3 sequence (DNA): TGTGCCAGCAACCGTGAAGCCGCGGATACGCAGTATTTT. This gives the protein CASNREAADTQYF.

This clonotype appeared many times. The chain has TRBV6-6 and TRBJ1-5; D gene ambiguous. The V gene lost 4 bases and the J gene lost 4 bases, with 20 bases spanning the gap. Germline V gene lookup returns CDR1 MNHNY and CDR2 SVGAGI (reference sequence). CDR3 length: 17 residues. CDR3 region: CASSFGIGRVLNQPQHF. DNA of the CDR3: TGTGCCAGCAGTTTCGGGATCGGCCGAGTCCTTAATCAGCCCCAGCATTTT.

The chain recombines TRBV5-4 with TRBJ2-1, with a weak D call TRBD1 (6 bases). Deletions cut 0 bases from V and 6 bases from J, with 13 bases between. The CDR3 has 15 amino acids. Per germline, CDR1 SGHNT and CDR2 YYREEE (reference sequence). As DNA, the CDR3 is TGTGCCAGCAGCTTGGATGCAGGGGCCCGCAATGAGCAGTTCTTC. It yields the protein CASSLDAGARNEQFF.

With respect to this clonotype: Just one base apart from a much larger clone, this may be a read error. The chain carries TRBV2 and TRBJ1-5, with 10 bases matching TRBD1. V lost 6 bases and J lost 5; bases outside the gene matches: 4. The CDR3 has 14 amino acids. Germline lookup yields CDR1 SNHLY and CDR2 FYNNEI. DNA for the CDR3: TGTGCCAGCAGAGACAGGGGGCGAGATCAGCCCCAGCATTTT. Its translation is CASRDRGRDQPQHF.

This clonotype has a count of ten or more. The chain is built from TRBV9 and TRBJ1-5, with D uncertain. The CDR3 runs to 15 residues. Trimming shortened V by 3 bases and J by 4 bases, and 14 bases separated the two germline ends. The germline V gene has CDR1 SGDLS and CDR2 YYNGEE. CDR3 residues: CASSGDSSGNQPQHF. Written as DNA, the CDR3 is TGTGCCAGCAGCGGCGACTCGAGCGGGAATCAGCCCCAGCATTTT.

This clonotype was seen repeatedly, ten times or more. This chain uses TRBV6-1 with TRBJ1-5; D possibly corresponds to TRBD1 (5 bases). This CDR3 region has 16 residues. The germline gives CDR1 MNHNS, CDR2 SASEGT. The germline V and J ends were trimmed by 2 bases and 1 base, with 12 bases remaining between them. CDR3 protein: CASSEPRALSNQPQHF. The CDR3 nucleotides are TGTGCCAGCAGTGAACCCAGGGCCCTAAGCAATCAGCCCCAGCATTTT.

This clonotype was seen at least ten times. The V call is TRBV5-1, the J call TRBJ2-6; TRBD2 is a possible D gene (5 bases). The CDR3 sequence is 15 residues long. Per the germline V gene, CDR1 is SGHRS and CDR2 is YFSETQ. V was trimmed by 0 bases and J by 1 base, leaving 5 bases between them. In DNA form, the CDR3 reads TGCGCCAGCAGCTTGGGAGGGTCTGGGGCCAACGTCCTGACTTTC. Its protein is CASSLGGSGANVLTF.

The gene calls are TRBV12-3 or TRBV12-4 and TRBJ2-1; 12 positions agree with TRBD2. V trimming: 6 bases; J trimming: 7 bases; junction bases outside the gene matches: 16. The CDR3 runs to 18 residues. CDR3 coding DNA: TGTGCCAGCAGACCTAGCGGGGGGGTGGGGGTAGAAGGGAATGAGCAGTTCTTC. Its translation: CASRPSGGVGVEGNEQFF.

This clonotype was picked up many times. This sequence joins TRBV5-4 and TRBJ2-7, with a possible D match to TRBD1 (5 bases). V was clipped by 2 bases and J by 4 bases, with 7 bases between them. In germline, CDR1 is SGHNT, CDR2 YYREEE (reference sequence). This CDR3 is 12 amino acids long. The CDR3 DNA sequence: TGTGCCAGCAGCTTCCCAGGGTACGAGCAGTACTTC. This translates into CASSFPGYEQYF.

The chain recombines TRBV28 with TRBJ1-2, with D unresolved. The CDR3 totals 12 residues. The germline V gene encodes CDR1 MDHEN and CDR2 SYDVKM. V was clipped by 8 bases and J by 1 base, with 8 bases between them. This chain's CDR3 is CASLGDNYGYTF. As DNA, the CDR3 is TGTGCCAGCCTTGGGGATAACTATGGCTACACCTTC.